The present T cell receptor beta chain was sequenced within a study of blood T cell repertoires in COVID-19. TCRdb keeps only in-frame clones here, not all; method: immunoSEQ multiplex PCR. The repertoire holds 130,000 or so clones, with approximately 81% as singletons. Losses at the gene ends were 3 bases for V and 0 bases for J; bases not matched to a gene: 2. The V gene's germline CDR1 is LGHDT and CDR2 YNNKEL (reference sequence). The CDR3 extends over 15 amino acids. The chain carries TRBV3-1 (or the pseudogene TRBV3-2) and TRBJ1-1; TRBD1 agrees at 9 bases. This receptor was obtained from a woman aged 55 to 70 with active or convalescent COVID-19. The sequenced sample was peripheral blood. The CDR3 DNA is TGTGCCAGCAGCCATAGGACAGGGGTGAACACTGAAGCTTTCTTT. Its translation: CASSHRTGVNTEAFF.